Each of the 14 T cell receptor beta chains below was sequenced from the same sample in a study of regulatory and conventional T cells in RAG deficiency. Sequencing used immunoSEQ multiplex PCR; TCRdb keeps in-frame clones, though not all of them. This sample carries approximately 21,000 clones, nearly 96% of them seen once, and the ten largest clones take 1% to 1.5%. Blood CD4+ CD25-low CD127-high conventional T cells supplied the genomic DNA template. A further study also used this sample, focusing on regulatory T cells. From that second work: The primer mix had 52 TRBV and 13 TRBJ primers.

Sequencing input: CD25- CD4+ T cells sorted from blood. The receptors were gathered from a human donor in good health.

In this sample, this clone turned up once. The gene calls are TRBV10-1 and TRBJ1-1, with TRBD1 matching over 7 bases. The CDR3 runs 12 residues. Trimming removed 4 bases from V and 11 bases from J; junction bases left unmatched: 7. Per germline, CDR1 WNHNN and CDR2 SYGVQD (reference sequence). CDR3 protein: CASSGTGMSAFF. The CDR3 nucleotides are TGCGCCAGCAGTGGGACAGGAATGTCGGCTTTCTTT.

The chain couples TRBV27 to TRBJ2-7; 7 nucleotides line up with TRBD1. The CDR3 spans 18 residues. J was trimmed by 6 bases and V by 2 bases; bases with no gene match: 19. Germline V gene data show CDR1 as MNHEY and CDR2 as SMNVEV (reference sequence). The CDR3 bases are TGTGCCAGCAGTTTAAGGCGGGTGACAGGGACCTCACCCAGCGAGCAGTACTTC. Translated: CASSLRRVTGTSPSEQYF.

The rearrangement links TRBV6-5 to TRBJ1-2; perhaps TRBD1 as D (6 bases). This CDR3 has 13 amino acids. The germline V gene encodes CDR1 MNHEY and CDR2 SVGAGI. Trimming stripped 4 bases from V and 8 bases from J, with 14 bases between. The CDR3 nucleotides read TGTGCCAGCAGTTCGGGACAAAAGCGGGGCTACACCTTC. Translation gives CASSSGQKRGYTF.

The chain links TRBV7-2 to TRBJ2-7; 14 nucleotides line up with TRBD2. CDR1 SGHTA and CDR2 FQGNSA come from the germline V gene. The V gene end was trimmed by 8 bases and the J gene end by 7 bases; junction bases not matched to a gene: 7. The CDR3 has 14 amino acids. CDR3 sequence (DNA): TGTGCCAGCTCGACTAGCGGGGGGGCGGGGGAGCAGTACTTC. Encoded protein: CASSTSGGAGEQYF.

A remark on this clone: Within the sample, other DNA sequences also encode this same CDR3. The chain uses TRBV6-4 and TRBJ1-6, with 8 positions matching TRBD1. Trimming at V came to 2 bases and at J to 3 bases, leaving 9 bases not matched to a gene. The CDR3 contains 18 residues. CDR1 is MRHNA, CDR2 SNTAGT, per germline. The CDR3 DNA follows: TGTGCCAGCAGTGACCCAATTTCCGACAGGGGCTATAATTCACCCCTCCACTTT. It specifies CASSDPISDRGYNSPLHF.

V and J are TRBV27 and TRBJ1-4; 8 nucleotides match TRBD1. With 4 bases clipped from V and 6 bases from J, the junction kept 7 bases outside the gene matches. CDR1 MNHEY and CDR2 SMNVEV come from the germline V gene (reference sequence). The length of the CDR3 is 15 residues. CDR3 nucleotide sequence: TGTGCCAGCAGTTCGCGACAGGGGAGCGATGAAAAACTGTTTTTT. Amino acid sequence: CASSSRQGSDEKLFF.

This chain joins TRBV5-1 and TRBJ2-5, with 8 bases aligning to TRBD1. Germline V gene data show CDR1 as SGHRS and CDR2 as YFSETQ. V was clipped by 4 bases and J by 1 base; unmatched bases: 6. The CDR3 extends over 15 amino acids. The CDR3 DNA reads TGCGCCAGCAGCGTAAATACAGGGGGCCAAGAGACCCAGTACTTC. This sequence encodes CASSVNTGGQETQYF.

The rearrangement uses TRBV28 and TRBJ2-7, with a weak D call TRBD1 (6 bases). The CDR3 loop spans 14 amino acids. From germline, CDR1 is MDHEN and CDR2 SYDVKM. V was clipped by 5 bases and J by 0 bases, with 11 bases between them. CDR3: CASSTSGDSYEQYF. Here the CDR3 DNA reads TGTGCCAGCAGTACCTCAGGGGACTCCTACGAGCAGTACTTC. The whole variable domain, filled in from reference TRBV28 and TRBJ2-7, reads DVKVTQSSRYLVKRTGEKVFLECVQDMDHENMFWYRQDPGLGLRLIYFSYDVKMKEKGDIPEGYSVSREKKERFSLILESASTNQTSMYLCASSTSGDSYEQYFGPGTRLTVT.

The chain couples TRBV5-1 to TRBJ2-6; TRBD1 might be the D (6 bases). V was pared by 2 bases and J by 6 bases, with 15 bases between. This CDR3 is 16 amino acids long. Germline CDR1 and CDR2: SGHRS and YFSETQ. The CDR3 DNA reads TGCGCCAGCAGCTTAGTCGGGCAGGGGTCGGCCAACGTCCTGACTTTC. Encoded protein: CASSLVGQGSANVLTF.

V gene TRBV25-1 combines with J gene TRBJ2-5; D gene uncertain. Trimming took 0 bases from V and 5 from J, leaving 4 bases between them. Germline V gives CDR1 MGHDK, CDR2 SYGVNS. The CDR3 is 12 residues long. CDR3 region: CASSEYRETQYF. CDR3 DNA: TGTGCCAGCAGTGAATATCGGGAGACCCAGTACTTC.

The CDR3 DNA follows: TGTGCCAGCAGCCCTCGGGAACAGCCCCAGCATTTT. It is translated as CASSPREQPQHF. The V call is TRBV7-2, the J call TRBJ1-5, with D uncertain. Germline CDR1 and CDR2: SGHTA and FQGNSA. This CDR3 is 12 amino acids long. V lost 5 bases and J 7 bases, leaving 9 bases between the germline ends.

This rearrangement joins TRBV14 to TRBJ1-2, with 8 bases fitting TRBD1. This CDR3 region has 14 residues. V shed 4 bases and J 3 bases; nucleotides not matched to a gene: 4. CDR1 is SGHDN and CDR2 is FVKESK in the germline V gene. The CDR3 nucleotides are TGTGCCAGCAGCCGGACAGGGTACGACTATGGCTACACCTTC. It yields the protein CASSRTGYDYGYTF. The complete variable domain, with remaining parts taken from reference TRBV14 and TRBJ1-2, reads EAGVTQFPSHSVIEKGQTVTLRCDPISGHDNLYWYRRVMGKEIKFLLHFVKESKQDESGMPNNRFLAERTGGTYSTLKVQPAELEDSGVYFCASSRTGYDYGYTFGSGTRLTVV.

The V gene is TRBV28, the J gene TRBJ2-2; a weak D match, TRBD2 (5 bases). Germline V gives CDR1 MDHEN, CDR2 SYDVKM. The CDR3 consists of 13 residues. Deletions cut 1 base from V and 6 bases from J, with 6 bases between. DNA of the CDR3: TGTGCCAGCAGTTTATACGGGGCCGGGGAGCTGTTTTTT. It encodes CASSLYGAGELFF.

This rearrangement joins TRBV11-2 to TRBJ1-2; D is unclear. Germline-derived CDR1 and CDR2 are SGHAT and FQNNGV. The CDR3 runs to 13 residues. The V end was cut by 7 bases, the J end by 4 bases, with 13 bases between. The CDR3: CASKDTLGYGYTF. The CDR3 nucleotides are TGTGCCAGCAAAGACACTTTAGGCTATGGCTACACCTTC.